This T cell receptor beta chain stems from a study of control samples from healthy donors and cancer patients. Trimming left V 2 bases short and J 2 bases short, with 9 bases between. CDR1 and CDR2 from the germline V gene are LNHNV and YYDKDF (reference sequence). CDR3 length equals 14 residues. Profiled with immunoSEQ multiplex PCR; TCRdb holds only in-frame clones, not every one. This table has about 170,000 clones, approximately 92% appearing once. The rearrangement uses TRBV15 and TRBJ2-5, with D possibly TRBD1 on 5 matching bases. The receptor's source is a woman in her sixties or seventies in good health. The sample consisted of blood. CDR3: CATSRTGQQETQYF. The CDR3, as DNA: TGTGCCACCAGCAGAACTGGACAACAAGAGACCCAGTACTTC.